This TCR beta chain was documented in a study of Graves' ophthalmopathy and Graves' hyperthyroidism. Study as a whole: The term stable hyperthyroidism indicated an absence of ophthalmopathy within 18 months of follow-up. Study findings and constraints: Ophthalmopathy versus stable hyperthyroidism: 13-signature model gave about 87% sensitivity, 75% to 83% specificity.

The hyperthyroidism patients, aged 18 to 65, had been newly diagnosed, with under 2 months' duration. Diagnostic conclusions were grounded in clinical symptoms, serum thyroxine, TRAb, thyroid ultrasound and orbital computed tomography. On this clonotype itself: The antigen remains undetermined.

Amplifying from RNA transcripts, the study obtained TCR beta CDR3 regions. The library came from an HTBI-primed first-round RT-PCR and a second-round multiplex PCR. TCRdb passed the multiplex PCR reads through MiXCR, listing each CDR3 protein once. The sample gives around 520,000 distinct CDR3 sequences, less than 45% of which show up once; about 4.2% is in the top ten. Material for sequencing was peripheral blood or thyroid tissue (not recorded which). The sequence derives from an adult man with Graves' hyperthyroidism.

For the CDR3, the DNA is TGCGCCAGCAGCCGAGAAGGGTCGGTCAATCAGCCCCAGCATTTT. This translates into CASSREGSVNQPQHF. The V and J genes are TRBV5-1 and TRBJ1-5; D uncertain. The V end lost 4 bases, the J end lost 3 bases, and 14 bases lay between the germline ends. The CDR3 extends over 15 amino acids. CDR1 is SGHRS, CDR2 YFSETQ, per germline.